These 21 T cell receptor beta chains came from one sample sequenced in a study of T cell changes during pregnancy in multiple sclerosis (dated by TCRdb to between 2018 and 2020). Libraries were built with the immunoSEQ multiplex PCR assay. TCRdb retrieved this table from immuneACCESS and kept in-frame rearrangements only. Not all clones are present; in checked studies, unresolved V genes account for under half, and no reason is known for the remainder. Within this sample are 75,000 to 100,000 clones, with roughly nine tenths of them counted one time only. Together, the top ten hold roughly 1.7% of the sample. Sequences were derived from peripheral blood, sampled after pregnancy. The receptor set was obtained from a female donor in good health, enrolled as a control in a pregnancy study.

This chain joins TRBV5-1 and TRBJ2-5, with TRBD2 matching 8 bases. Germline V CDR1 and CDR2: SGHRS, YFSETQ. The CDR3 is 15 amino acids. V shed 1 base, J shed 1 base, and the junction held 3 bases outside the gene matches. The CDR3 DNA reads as TGCGCCAGCAGCTTGCTAGCGGGCACCCAAGAGACCCAGTACTTC. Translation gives CASSLLAGTQETQYF.

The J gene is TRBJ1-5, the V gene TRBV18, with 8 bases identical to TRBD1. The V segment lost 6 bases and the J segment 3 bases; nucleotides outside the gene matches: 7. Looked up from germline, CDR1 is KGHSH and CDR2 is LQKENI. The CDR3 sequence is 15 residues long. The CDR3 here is CASSGGQGLNQPQHF. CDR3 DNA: TGTGCCAGCTCCGGCGGACAGGGACTCAATCAGCCCCAGCATTTT. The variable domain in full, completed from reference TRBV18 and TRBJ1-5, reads NAGVMQNPRHLVRRRGQEARLRCSPMKGHSHVYWYRQLPEEGLKFMVYLQKENIIDESGMPKERFSAEFPKEGPSILRIQQVVRGDSAAYFCASSGGQGLNQPQHFGDGTRLSIL.

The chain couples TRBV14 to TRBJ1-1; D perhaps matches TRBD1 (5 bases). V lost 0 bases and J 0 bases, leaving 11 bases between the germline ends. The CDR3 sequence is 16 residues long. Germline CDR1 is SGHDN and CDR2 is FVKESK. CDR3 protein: CASSQDWGEVNTEAFF. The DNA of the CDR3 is TGTGCCAGCAGCCAAGATTGGGGGGAGGTGAACACTGAAGCTTTCTTT.

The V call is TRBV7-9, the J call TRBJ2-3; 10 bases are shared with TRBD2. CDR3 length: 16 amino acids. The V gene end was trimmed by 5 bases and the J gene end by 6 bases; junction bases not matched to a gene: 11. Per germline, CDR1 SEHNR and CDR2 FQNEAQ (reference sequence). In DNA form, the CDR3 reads TGTGCCAGCAGCCAGCGGCTAGCGGGGGTCGGGGATACGCAGTATTTT. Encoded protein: CASSQRLAGVGDTQYF.

The CDR3 spells CASSLTSVLNTGELFF. In DNA form, the CDR3 reads TGTGCCAGCAGTTTAACCAGCGTTCTGAACACCGGGGAGCTGTTTTTT. J is TRBJ2-2 and V is TRBV28; D not resolved. Trimming took off 2 bases at V and 1 base at J, with 11 bases between the two ends. CDR3 length equals 16 residues. Germline loops: CDR1 MDHEN, CDR2 SYDVKM.

CDR3 residues: CASRAGRRDNEQFF. For the CDR3, the DNA is TGTGCCAGCCGAGCGGGGAGGAGAGACAATGAGCAGTTCTTC. The gene calls are TRBV27 and TRBJ2-1; 7 nucleotides align to TRBD2. The CDR3 is made up of 14 amino acids. Trimming took 8 bases from V and 5 from J; bases not matched to a gene: 9. Per germline, CDR1 MNHEY and CDR2 SMNVEV (reference sequence).

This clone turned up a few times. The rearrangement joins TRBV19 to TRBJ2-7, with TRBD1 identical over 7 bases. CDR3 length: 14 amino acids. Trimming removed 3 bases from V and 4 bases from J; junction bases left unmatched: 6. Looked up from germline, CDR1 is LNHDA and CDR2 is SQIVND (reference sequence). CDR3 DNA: TGTGCCAGTAGTATCCCGGGACAGACGTACGAGCAGTACTTC. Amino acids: CASSIPGQTYEQYF.

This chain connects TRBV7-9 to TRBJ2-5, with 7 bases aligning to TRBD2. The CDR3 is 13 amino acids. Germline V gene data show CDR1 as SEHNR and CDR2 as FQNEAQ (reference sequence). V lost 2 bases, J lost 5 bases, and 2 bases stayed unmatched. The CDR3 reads CASSLSGGETQYF. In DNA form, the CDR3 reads TGTGCCAGCAGCTTATCGGGAGGTGAGACCCAGTACTTC.

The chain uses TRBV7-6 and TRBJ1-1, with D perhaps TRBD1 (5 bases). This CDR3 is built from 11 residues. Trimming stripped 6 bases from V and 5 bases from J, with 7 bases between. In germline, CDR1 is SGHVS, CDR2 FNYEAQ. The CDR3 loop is CASSGGTEAFF. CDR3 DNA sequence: TGTGCCAGCAGTGGGGGGACTGAAGCTTTCTTT. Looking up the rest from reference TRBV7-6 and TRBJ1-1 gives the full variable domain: GAGVSQSPRYKVTKRGQDVALRCDPISGHVSLYWYRQALGQGPEFLTYFNYEAQQDKSGLPNDRFSAERPEGSISTLTIQRTEQRDSAMYRCASSGGTEAFFGQGTRLTVV.

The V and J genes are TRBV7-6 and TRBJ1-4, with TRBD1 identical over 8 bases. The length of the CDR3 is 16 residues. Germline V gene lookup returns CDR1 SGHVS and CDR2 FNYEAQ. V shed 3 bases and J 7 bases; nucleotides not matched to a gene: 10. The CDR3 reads CASSFNGQGPSEKLFF. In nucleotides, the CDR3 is TGTGCCAGCAGCTTCAACGGACAGGGACCCAGTGAAAAACTGTTTTTT.

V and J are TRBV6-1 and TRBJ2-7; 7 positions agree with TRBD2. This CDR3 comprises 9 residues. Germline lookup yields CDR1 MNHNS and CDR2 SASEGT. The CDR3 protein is CTREGEQYF. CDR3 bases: TGTACAAGGGAGGGCGAGCAGTACTTC.

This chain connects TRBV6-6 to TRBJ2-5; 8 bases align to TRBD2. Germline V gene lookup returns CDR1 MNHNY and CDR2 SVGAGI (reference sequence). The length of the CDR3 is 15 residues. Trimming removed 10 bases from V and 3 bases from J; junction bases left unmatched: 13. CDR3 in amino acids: CATELSGVKKETQYF. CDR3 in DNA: TGTGCCACCGAACTTAGCGGGGTGAAAAAAGAGACCCAGTACTTC.

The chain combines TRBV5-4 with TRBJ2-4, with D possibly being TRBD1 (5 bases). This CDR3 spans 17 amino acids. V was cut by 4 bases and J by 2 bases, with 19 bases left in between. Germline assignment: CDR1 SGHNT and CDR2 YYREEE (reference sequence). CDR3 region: CASSQYRGRGTKNIQYF. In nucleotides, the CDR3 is TGTGCCAGCAGCCAATATAGGGGAAGGGGAACCAAAAACATTCAGTACTTC.

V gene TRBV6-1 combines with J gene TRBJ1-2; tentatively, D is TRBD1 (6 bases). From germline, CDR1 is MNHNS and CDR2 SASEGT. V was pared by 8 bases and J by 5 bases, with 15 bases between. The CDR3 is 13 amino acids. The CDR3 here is CASCRDNLYGYTF. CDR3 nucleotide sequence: TGTGCCAGCTGCCGGGACAACCTATATGGCTACACCTTC.

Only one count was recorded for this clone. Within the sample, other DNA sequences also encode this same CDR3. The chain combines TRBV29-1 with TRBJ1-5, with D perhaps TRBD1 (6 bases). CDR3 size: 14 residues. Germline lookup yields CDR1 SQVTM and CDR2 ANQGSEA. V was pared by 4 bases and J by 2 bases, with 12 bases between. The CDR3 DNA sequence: TGCAGCGTTGCCTTTACAGGGCGCAATCAGCCCCAGCATTTT. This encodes CSVAFTGRNQPQHF.

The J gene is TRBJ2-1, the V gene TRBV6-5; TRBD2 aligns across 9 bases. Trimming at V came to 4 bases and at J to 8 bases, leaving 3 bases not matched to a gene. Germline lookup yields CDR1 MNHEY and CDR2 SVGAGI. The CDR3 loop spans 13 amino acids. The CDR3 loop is CASSLLAGDEQFF. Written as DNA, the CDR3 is TGTGCCAGCAGTTTACTAGCGGGCGATGAGCAGTTCTTC.

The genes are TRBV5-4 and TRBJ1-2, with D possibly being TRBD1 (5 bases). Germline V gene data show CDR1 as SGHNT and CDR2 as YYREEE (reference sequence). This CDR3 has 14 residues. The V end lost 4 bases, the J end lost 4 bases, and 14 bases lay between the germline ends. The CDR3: CASSLSTGFYGYTF. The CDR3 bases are TGTGCCAGCAGCCTAAGCACAGGATTCTATGGCTACACCTTC.

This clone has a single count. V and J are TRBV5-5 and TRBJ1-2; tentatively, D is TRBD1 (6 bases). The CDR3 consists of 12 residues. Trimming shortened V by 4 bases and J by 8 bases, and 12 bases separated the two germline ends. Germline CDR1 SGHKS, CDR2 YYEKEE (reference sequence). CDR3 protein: CASSAGGSGYTF. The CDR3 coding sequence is TGTGCCAGCAGCGCGGGGGGCAGCGGCTACACCTTC.

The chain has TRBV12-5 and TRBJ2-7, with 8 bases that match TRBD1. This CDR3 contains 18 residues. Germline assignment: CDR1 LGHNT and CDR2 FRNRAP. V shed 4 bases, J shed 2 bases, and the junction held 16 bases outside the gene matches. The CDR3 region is CASGWYIGTGKGAYEQYF. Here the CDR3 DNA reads TGTGCTAGTGGTTGGTATATAGGGACAGGTAAAGGGGCCTACGAGCAGTACTTC.

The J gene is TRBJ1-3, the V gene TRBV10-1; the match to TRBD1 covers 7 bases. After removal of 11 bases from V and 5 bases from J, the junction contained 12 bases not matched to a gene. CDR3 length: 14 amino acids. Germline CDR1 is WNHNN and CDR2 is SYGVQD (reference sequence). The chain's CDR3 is CAAKGAGQRNTIYF. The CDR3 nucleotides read TGCGCCGCAAAGGGGGCGGGACAGCGAAACACCATATATTTT.

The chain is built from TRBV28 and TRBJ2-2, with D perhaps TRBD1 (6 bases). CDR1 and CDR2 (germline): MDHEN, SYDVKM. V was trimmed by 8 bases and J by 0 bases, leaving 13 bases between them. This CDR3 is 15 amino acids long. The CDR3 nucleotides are TGTGCCAGCCAGTTAGAGGGGGCGAACACCGGGGAGCTGTTTTTT. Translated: CASQLEGANTGELFF. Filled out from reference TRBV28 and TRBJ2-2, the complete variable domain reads DVKVTQSSRYLVKRTGEKVFLECVQDMDHENMFWYRQDPGLGLRLIYFSYDVKMKEKGDIPEGYSVSREKKERFSLILESASTNQTSMYLCASQLEGANTGELFFGEGSRLTVL.